The clone carrying this T cell receptor (beta chain) was seen once. The time point was: pretreatment peripheral blood. This sample stems from a study of PD-L1 blockade in urothelial cancer. Study in general: Blood was analyzed 3 weeks (second dose) and 6 weeks after treatment start.

Losses at the gene ends were 5 bases for V and 1 base for J; bases not matched to a gene: 6. The CDR3 covers 15 residues. Per germline, CDR1 SGHRS and CDR2 YFSETQ. Method: immunoSEQ multiplex PCR; TCRdb's copy keeps in-frame clones and lacks some. Of about 88,000 clones in the sample, 80% to 90% were seen once. Sequences were derived from PBMCs, sampled around atezolizumab (anti-PD-L1) treatment. The TCR sequence derives from a woman older than 75 with urothelial cancer. The gene calls are TRBV5-1 and TRBJ2-3; TRBD2 aligns across 8 bases. The CDR3 nucleotides read TGCGCCAGCAGGGGGACTAGGGGTGGCACAGATACGCAGTATTTT. It is translated as CASRGTRGGTDTQYF.